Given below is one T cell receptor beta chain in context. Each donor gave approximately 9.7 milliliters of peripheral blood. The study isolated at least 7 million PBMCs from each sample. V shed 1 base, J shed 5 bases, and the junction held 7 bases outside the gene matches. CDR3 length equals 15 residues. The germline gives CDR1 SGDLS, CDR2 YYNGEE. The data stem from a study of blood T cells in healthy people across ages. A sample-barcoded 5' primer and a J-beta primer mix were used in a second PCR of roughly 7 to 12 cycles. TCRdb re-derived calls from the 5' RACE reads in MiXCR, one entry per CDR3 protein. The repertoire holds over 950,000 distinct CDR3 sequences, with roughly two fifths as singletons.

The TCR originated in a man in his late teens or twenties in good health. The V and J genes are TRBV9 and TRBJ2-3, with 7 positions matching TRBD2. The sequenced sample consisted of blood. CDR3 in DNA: TGTGCCAGCAGCGTACCTAGCGGAACGGAAGATACGCAGTATTTT. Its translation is CASSVPSGTEDTQYF.